Below are 8 T cell receptor beta chains sequenced from a single sample in a study of blood T cell repertoires in COVID-19. Profiling relied on immunoSEQ multiplex PCR, and the TCRdb table lists in-frame clones only, not all of them. The data hold some 64,000 clones, with approximately 84% observed a single time. Sequenced material: peripheral blood. The receptors were sampled from a man aged 55 to 70 with COVID-19, enrolled during active disease.

This chain joins TRBV28 and TRBJ2-7; the D gene is possibly TRBD1 (6 bases). The CDR3 loop spans 16 amino acids. Germline CDR1 reads MDHEN; CDR2 reads SYDVKM. Trimming left V 4 bases short and J 2 bases short, with 18 bases between. The CDR3 sequence: CASSSPGDPRPYEQYF. The CDR3 region has the DNA TGTGCCAGCAGTTCCCCAGGGGACCCTCGACCCTACGAGCAGTACTTC.

This chain connects TRBV20-1 to TRBJ1-3; D may be TRBD1 (6 bases). Deletions cut 3 bases from V and 0 bases from J, with 18 bases between. Germline lookup yields CDR1 DFQATT and CDR2 SNEGSKA (reference sequence). The length of the CDR3 is 17 residues. CDR3 nucleotides: TGCAGTGCTAGTGGGGGGCTCGGGGGGAGCTCTGGAAACACCATATATTTT. Translated, it gives CSASGGLGGSSGNTIYF.

The rearrangement joins TRBV6-5 to TRBJ2-5; D is ambiguous. The ends were cut back, 2 bases at V and 7 bases at J, with 17 bases in the middle. Germline V gene sequence: CDR1 MNHEY, CDR2 SVGAGI. CDR3 length equals 15 residues. CDR3 sequence (DNA): TGTGCCAGCAGTTACGGGTCAGCGAAGCGAGCGACCCAGTACTTC. Its translation: CASSYGSAKRATQYF.

The gene calls are TRBV28 and TRBJ1-2, with 7 bases identical to TRBD1. The CDR3 has 14 amino acids. V lost 6 bases and J lost 4; bases outside the gene matches: 8. CDR1 and CDR2 from the germline V gene are MDHEN and SYDVKM. DNA for the CDR3: TGTGCCAGCAGGGGATTCGGGACAGCCTATGGCTACACCTTC. Protein product: CASRGFGTAYGYTF.

The chain links TRBV24-1 to TRBJ1-4; weak D call: TRBD1 (6 bases). This CDR3 region has 14 residues. Germline CDR1 reads KGHDR; CDR2 reads SFDVKD. V gave up 4 bases and J gave up 8 bases, with 13 bases separating them. The CDR3 DNA reads as TGTGCCACCAGTGACAACAGGGAAGGCGAAAAACTGTTTTTT. This encodes CATSDNREGEKLFF.

The chain combines TRBV2 with TRBJ1-5, with a weak D call TRBD1 (6 bases). Trimming removed 4 bases at V and 2 bases at J, with 12 bases between. The CDR3 is made up of 15 amino acids. In germline, CDR1 is SNHLY, CDR2 FYNNEI. The CDR3 region has the DNA TGTGCCAGCAGTGCCCTACAGGGTGGCAATCAGCCCCAGCATTTT. Amino acids: CASSALQGGNQPQHF. The full variable domain, with the rest looked up from reference TRBV2 and TRBJ1-5, is EPEVTQTPSHQVTQMGQEVILRCVPISNHLYFYWYRQILGQKVEFLVSFYNNEISEKSEIFDDQFSVERPDGSNFTLKIRSTKLEDSAMYFCASSALQGGNQPQHFGDGTRLSIL.

This clone was recorded a few times. The J gene is TRBJ2-2, the V gene TRBV27; D is perhaps TRBD1 (5 bases). In germline, CDR1 is MNHEY, CDR2 SMNVEV (reference sequence). V lost 0 bases to trimming and J lost 4 bases, with 9 bases between them. The CDR3 totals 15 residues. As DNA, the CDR3 is TGTGCCAGCAGTTTATCCGGACAAGTCACCGGGGAGCTGTTTTTT. Its protein is CASSLSGQVTGELFF.

The CDR3 DNA sequence: TGTGCCAGCAGTTTATCTTGGGGGGTAGGTGGCTACACCTTC. Translated: CASSLSWGVGGYTF. The rearrangement uses TRBV27 and TRBJ1-2; D is possibly TRBD1 (5 bases). Germline V gene lookup returns CDR1 MNHEY and CDR2 SMNVEV (reference sequence). The CDR3 spans 14 residues. Trimming left V 0 bases short and J 7 bases short, with 12 bases between.